Below, 10 T cell receptor beta chains from the same sample are listed, as sequenced in a study of CD8+CD57+ T cells in acquired aplastic anemia. Genomic DNA, the template, was used for profiling of the TCR beta VDJ and CDR3. Via MiXCR, TCRdb re-called the reads, giving one row per CDR3 protein. The sample records 90,000 to 130,000 distinct CDR3 sequences, roughly 51% being singletons. The sequencing input was sorted CD4+, CD8+, or CD8+CD57+ T cells (not recorded which) from PBMCs. These receptors were collected from a human donor in good health, serving as a control.

Many counts were recorded for this clonotype. V gene TRBV12-3 or TRBV12-4 combines with J gene TRBJ2-7; TRBD2 matches at 7 bases. The ends lost 5 bases at V and 2 bases at J; junction bases unmatched: 3. The CDR3 has 13 residues. CDR3 nucleotide sequence: TGTGCCAGCAGTCCCCGGGGGGCCTACGAGCAGTACTTC. This sequence encodes CASSPRGAYEQYF.

This clonotype occurred many times. The chain links TRBV9 to TRBJ1-6, with D possibly TRBD1 on 6 matching bases. This CDR3 spans 16 amino acids. The V gene lost 2 bases and the J gene lost 1 base, with 10 bases spanning the gap. In germline, CDR1 is SGDLS, CDR2 YYNGEE. The CDR3 DNA sequence: TGTGCCAGCAGCGTGAGCAGGGGTTCCTATAATTCACCCCTCCACTTT. Translated, it gives CASSVSRGSYNSPLHF.

This sequence joins TRBV19 and TRBJ1-5; unclear D gene. CDR3 size: 13 residues. Germline loops: CDR1 LNHDA, CDR2 SQIVND (reference sequence). V lost 10 bases to trimming and J lost 5 bases, with 15 bases between them. CDR3 region: CATKGGYDQPQHF. The DNA of the CDR3 is TGTGCCACCAAGGGAGGGTATGATCAGCCCCAGCATTTT.

This clonotype came up a few times. The V and J genes are TRBV20-1 and TRBJ2-7; 8 nucleotides align to TRBD1. The junction had 21 bases not matched to a gene; V was cut back by 6 bases and J by 2 bases. Germline V gene sequence: CDR1 DFQATT, CDR2 SNEGSKA (reference sequence). This CDR3 is 18 amino acids long. This CDR3 reads CSASSPTIQGAPTYEQYF. CDR3 bases: TGCAGTGCCAGCAGTCCCACCATTCAGGGGGCGCCTACCTACGAGCAGTACTTC.

This clonotype was recorded at least ten times. The genes are TRBV9 and TRBJ2-2; the D is unclear. Germline CDR1 SGDLS, CDR2 YYNGEE. V lost 0 bases and J lost 8, with 5 bases in between. This CDR3 is 12 amino acids long. The CDR3 DNA follows: TGTGCCAGCAGCGTAGTGGTGGGGGAGCTGTTTTTT. Translation: CASSVVVGELFF.

This clonotype was seen once. CDR3 DNA: TGTGCCATCAGAGGGGACAATGAGCAGTTCTTC. The encoded protein is CAIRGDNEQFF. The rearrangement links TRBV10-3 to TRBJ2-1, with D maybe TRBD1 (5 bases). V gave up 6 bases and J gave up 5 bases, with 5 bases separating them. CDR1 and CDR2 from the germline V gene are ENHRY and SYGVKD. The CDR3 contains 11 residues.

This clonotype was observed at least ten times. J is TRBJ1-1 and V is TRBV9; D ambiguous. Trimming cost V 0 bases and J 7 bases, with 13 bases left between them. The length of the CDR3 is 14 residues. Looked up from germline, CDR1 is SGDLS and CDR2 is YYNGEE. The CDR3 loop reads CASSVVGSDGEAFF. In nucleotides, the CDR3 is TGTGCCAGCAGCGTAGTTGGGTCCGATGGTGAAGCTTTCTTT.

This clonotype came up a few times. The chain joins TRBV6-1 to TRBJ2-3; TRBD1 or TRBD2 may be the D gene (5 bases each). Looked up from germline, CDR1 is MNHNS and CDR2 is SASEGT. The CDR3 is made up of 15 amino acids. V was trimmed by 4 bases and J by 2 bases, leaving 13 bases between them. The chain's CDR3 is CASSGGTANTDTQYF. CDR3 nucleotides: TGTGCCAGCAGTGGGGGGACGGCTAACACAGATACGCAGTATTTT.

This clonotype was found a few times. The CDR3 sequence: CASRYAGFAGANVLTF. The CDR3, as DNA: TGTGCCAGCAGGTACGCAGGGTTCGCTGGGGCCAACGTCCTGACTTTC. This chain connects TRBV2 to TRBJ2-6; maybe TRBD1 (5 bases). V dropped 6 bases and J dropped 2 bases, with 14 bases sitting between them. The length of the CDR3 is 16 residues. Germline CDR1 reads SNHLY; CDR2 reads FYNNEI.

This clonotype was seen only once. This chain links TRBV7-8 with TRBJ1-1; D is uncertain. Germline CDR1 is SGHVS and CDR2 is FQNEAQ. V lost 5 bases and J 0 bases, leaving 7 bases between the germline ends. The CDR3 runs to 13 residues. In DNA form, the CDR3 reads TGTGCCAGCAGCCCGTACATGAACACTGAAGCTTTCTTT. This codes for CASSPYMNTEAFF.